The 30 T cell receptor beta chains given below trace back to one sample, sequenced in a study of blood T cell repertoires in COVID-19. Sequencing used immunoSEQ multiplex PCR; TCRdb keeps in-frame clones, though not all of them. The sample has about 19,000 clones; 86% are singletons. The sequenced sample was peripheral blood. These receptors all stem from a human donor in a cohort sampled during active COVID-19.

The chain has TRBV28 and TRBJ2-7; 7 bases are shared with TRBD1. The germline V gene has CDR1 MDHEN and CDR2 SYDVKM. V trimming: 2 bases; J trimming: 4 bases; junction bases outside the gene matches: 11. This CDR3 is built from 16 residues. As DNA, the CDR3 is TGTGCCAGCAGTTTAAGTTTGTCTGGCAGGGGGTACGAGCAGTACTTC. Protein product: CASSLSLSGRGYEQYF.

CDR3 nucleotide sequence: TGCGCCAGCACCCCCCGGGGGGGCCGTGAGCGGGAGACCCAGTACTTC. Amino acids: CASTPRGGRERETQYF. The V and J genes are TRBV5-1 and TRBJ2-5, with 8 bases matching TRBD2. V trimming: 6 bases; J trimming: 5 bases; junction bases outside the gene matches: 15. This CDR3 spans 16 amino acids. The germline V gene encodes CDR1 SGHRS and CDR2 YFSETQ.

V gene TRBV28 combines with J gene TRBJ2-7; 12 bases agree with TRBD2. The CDR3 is made up of 16 amino acids. Germline lookup yields CDR1 MDHEN and CDR2 SYDVKM. V was clipped by 6 bases and J by 2 bases; unmatched bases: 8. The CDR3: CASSTGLAGTAYEQYF. The CDR3 coding sequence is TGTGCCAGCAGCACCGGACTAGCGGGGACCGCCTACGAGCAGTACTTC.

This chain connects TRBV7-6 to TRBJ1-5; tentatively, D is TRBD1 (5 bases). Germline CDR1 SGHVS, CDR2 FNYEAQ. The V end lost 6 bases, the J end lost 7 bases, and 13 bases lay between the germline ends. This CDR3 region has 13 residues. CDR3 sequence (DNA): TGTGCCAGCAGTGAGAAAGGGGCCCAGCCCCAGCATTTT. Its protein product is CASSEKGAQPQHF. Full variable domain (outside the CDR3, taken from reference TRBV7-6 and TRBJ1-5): GAGVSQSPRYKVTKRGQDVALRCDPISGHVSLYWYRQALGQGPEFLTYFNYEAQQDKSGLPNDRFSAERPEGSISTLTIQRTEQRDSAMYRCASSEKGAQPQHFGDGTRLSIL.

This clone was observed a few times. The chain has TRBV4-2 and TRBJ2-1, with D possibly TRBD2 on 5 matching bases. The CDR3 runs 16 residues. V lost 1 base to trimming and J lost 0 bases, with 10 bases between them. The V gene's germline CDR1 is LGHNA and CDR2 YNFKEQ. CDR3 region: CASSQASSNSYNEQFF. The CDR3 bases are TGTGCCAGCAGCCAAGCTAGCAGTAACTCCTACAATGAGCAGTTCTTC.

The chain links TRBV18 to TRBJ2-1; D might be TRBD2 (6 bases). The CDR3 has 16 residues. Germline V gene sequence: CDR1 KGHSH, CDR2 LQKENI. V was clipped by 0 bases and J by 2 bases, with 11 bases between them. The CDR3 bases are TGTGCCAGCTCACCACCTACGGGAGAGGCCTACAATGAGCAGTTCTTC. Translation: CASSPPTGEAYNEQFF.

In its sample, this clone was seen a few times. V gene TRBV5-1 combines with J gene TRBJ2-1, with TRBD2 matching over 7 bases. V gave up 0 bases and J gave up 3 bases; unmatched junction bases: 3. The CDR3 extends over 15 amino acids. The germline V gene has CDR1 SGHRS and CDR2 YFSETQ. CDR3 in amino acids: CASSLDGGFYNEQFF. The CDR3 DNA follows: TGCGCCAGCAGCTTGGACGGGGGGTTCTACAATGAGCAGTTCTTC.

CDR3 sequence (DNA): TGCGCCAGCAGCCCCAGAGAACGGACAGGGTTCGCTCTCTACAATGAGCAGTTCTTC. This codes for CASSPRERTGFALYNEQFF. This chain uses TRBV5-1 with TRBJ2-1; 8 nucleotides match TRBD1. Germline V lookup: CDR1 SGHRS, CDR2 YFSETQ. This CDR3 is 19 amino acids long. J was trimmed by 3 bases and V by 4 bases; bases with no gene match: 18.

This chain joins TRBV11-2 and TRBJ2-1; unclear D gene. Per germline, CDR1 SGHAT and CDR2 FQNNGV. This CDR3 contains 14 residues. With 1 base removed from V and 7 bases from J, the gap between germline ends came to 11 bases. The CDR3 nucleotides are TGTGCCAGCAGCTTAGTTGGTAGGAGTAATGAGCAGTTCTTC. Its translation is CASSLVGRSNEQFF.

This sequence joins TRBV11-2 and TRBJ2-5, with 8 bases matching TRBD2. The V gene end was trimmed by 2 bases and the J gene end by 6 bases; junction bases not matched to a gene: 5. Germline lookup yields CDR1 SGHAT and CDR2 FQNNGV. The CDR3 is 14 residues long. Here the CDR3 DNA reads TGTGCCAGCAGCTTACAAAGCGGGGGTAAGACCCAGTACTTC. Translation gives CASSLQSGGKTQYF.

V is TRBV27 and J is TRBJ1-2, with 10 nucleotides matching TRBD1. The CDR3 contains 14 residues. V trimming: 5 bases; J trimming: 4 bases; junction bases outside the gene matches: 4. Germline V lookup: CDR1 MNHEY, CDR2 SMNVEV (reference sequence). CDR3 residues: CASSPGQGLYGYTF. DNA of the CDR3: TGTGCCAGCAGTCCGGGACAGGGGCTCTATGGCTACACCTTC.

The chain uses TRBV10-3 and TRBJ2-7; possibly TRBD2 for D (6 bases). Trimming removed 7 bases from V and 9 bases from J, with 19 bases in between. Germline V gene sequence: CDR1 ENHRY, CDR2 SYGVKD. The CDR3 covers 13 residues. Here the CDR3 reads CAITPGEGWVQYF. CDR3 coding DNA: TGTGCCATCACACCGGGAGAGGGGTGGGTGCAGTACTTC.

The chain links TRBV6-6 to TRBJ2-3, with 8 positions matching TRBD1. With 5 bases clipped from V and 2 bases from J, the junction kept 6 bases outside the gene matches. CDR1 and CDR2 (germline): MNHNY, SVGAGI (reference sequence). This CDR3 has 15 amino acids. CDR3 sequence (DNA): TGTGCCAGCAGTAAGACAGGGGAGGTCACAGATACGCAGTATTTT. Amino acids: CASSKTGEVTDTQYF.

This chain joins TRBV7-9 and TRBJ2-7; D not certain. Germline lookup yields CDR1 SEHNR and CDR2 FQNEAQ (reference sequence). The ends were cut back, 1 base at V and 2 bases at J, with 6 bases in the middle. The CDR3 covers 13 residues. The DNA for the CDR3 is TGTGCCAGCAGCTTAGTGGGCACCTACGAGCAGTACTTC. It yields the protein CASSLVGTYEQYF.

This chain joins TRBV2 and TRBJ2-1; the match to TRBD1 covers 7 bases. Germline lookup yields CDR1 SNHLY and CDR2 FYNNEI. The ends lost 5 bases at V and 7 bases at J; junction bases unmatched: 14. The CDR3 extends over 16 amino acids. The CDR3 region has the DNA TGTGCCAGCAGTAATGTTGATCTGACAGGGATGAATGAGCAGTTCTTC. The encoded protein is CASSNVDLTGMNEQFF.

The V and J genes are TRBV19 and TRBJ2-7; TRBD2 aligns across 12 bases. The CDR3 totals 15 residues. J gave up 1 base and V 2 bases, and 0 bases lay outside the gene matches. CDR1 is LNHDA, CDR2 SQIVND, per germline (reference sequence). The CDR3 nucleotides are TGTGCCAGTAGTATAACTAGCGGGAGGTCCTACGAGCAGTACTTC. This sequence encodes CASSITSGRSYEQYF.

This clone was seen once. V usage is TRBV30 and J usage is TRBJ1-2; the match to TRBD1 covers 7 bases. This CDR3 spans 12 amino acids. Germline V lookup: CDR1 GTSNPN, CDR2 SVGIG (reference sequence). V shed 3 bases, J shed 8 bases, and the junction held 6 bases outside the gene matches. CDR3 DNA: TGTGCCTGGAGGGGGACAGCAAGAGGCTACACCTTC. This translates into CAWRGTARGYTF. The full variable domain, its missing parts supplied by reference TRBV30 and TRBJ1-2, is SQTIHQWPATLVQPVGSPLSLECTVEGTSNPNLYWYRQAAGRGLQLLFYSVGIGQISSEVPQNLSASRPQDRQFILSSKKLLLSDSGFYLCAWRGTARGYTFGSGTRLTVV.

Details on this clone: The junction does not match germline at one end; this may be a read error. The chain has TRBV7-2 and TRBJ2-1, with TRBD2 identical over 11 bases. The CDR3 covers 14 residues. Germline CDR1 reads SGHTA; CDR2 reads FQGNSA. The CDR3 is CASSLAGGSDEQFF. CDR3 sequence (DNA): TGTGCCAGCAGCCTAGCGGGGGGATCGGATGAGCAGTTCTTC.

The J gene is TRBJ2-3, the V gene TRBV11-2; the match to TRBD1 covers 8 bases. V lost 4 bases and J lost 6; bases outside the gene matches: 9. The CDR3 totals 15 residues. Germline loops: CDR1 SGHAT, CDR2 FQNNGV. The chain's CDR3 is CASSSIRGREDTQYF. The DNA of the CDR3 is TGTGCCAGCAGCTCTATCAGGGGGCGTGAGGATACGCAGTATTTT.

The chain joins TRBV5-6 to TRBJ2-1; TRBD2 aligns across 9 bases. Trimming removed 3 bases from V and 7 bases from J; junction bases left unmatched: 8. In germline, CDR1 is SGHDT, CDR2 YYEEEE. This CDR3 comprises 15 residues. The CDR3 bases are TGTGCCAGCAGCTCGATAGCGGGAGTCGGGAATGAGCAGTTCTTC. Protein sequence: CASSSIAGVGNEQFF.

The gene calls are TRBV27 and TRBJ2-3; D might be TRBD1 (6 bases). The CDR3 is 15 amino acids. The germline V gene has CDR1 MNHEY and CDR2 SMNVEV (reference sequence). The germline V and J ends were trimmed by 5 bases and 0 bases, with 12 bases remaining between them. The CDR3 protein is CASSSRGSSTDTQYF. The CDR3 region has the DNA TGTGCCAGCAGTAGTAGGGGGTCTAGCACAGATACGCAGTATTTT.

The rearrangement uses TRBV28 and TRBJ2-5; 8 positions match TRBD1. This CDR3 comprises 15 residues. The germline V gene has CDR1 MDHEN and CDR2 SYDVKM. V dropped 6 bases and J dropped 4; count of bases not matched to a gene: 10. The CDR3 DNA reads TGTGCCAGCAGCAAAAGTACAGGGGGAGGAGAGACCCAGTACTTC. This codes for CASSKSTGGGETQYF.

Relative to its sample, this clone is medium-sized (0.01 to 0.1%). V usage is TRBV5-5 and J usage is TRBJ1-5; TRBD1 matches at 10 bases. This CDR3 has 17 residues. V gave up 4 bases and J gave up 2 bases; unmatched junction bases: 9. Germline CDR1 reads SGHKS; CDR2 reads YYEKEE (reference sequence). CDR3 sequence (DNA): TGTGCCAGCAGCCGGGACAGGGGTGGAGGGGGCAATCAGCCCCAGCATTTT. Translation gives CASSRDRGGGGNQPQHF.

The rearrangement links TRBV5-1 to TRBJ1-2, with 9 bases aligning to TRBD1. The germline V gene encodes CDR1 SGHRS and CDR2 YFSETQ. CDR3 size: 16 residues. V lost 0 bases, J lost 7 bases, and 10 bases stayed unmatched. The CDR3 loop reads CASSLDTTGGKGGYTF. The CDR3 DNA reads as TGCGCCAGCAGCTTGGACACCACAGGGGGCAAAGGTGGCTACACCTTC.

This clone was observed a handful of times. CDR3 DNA: TGTGCCAGTAGTGTCAGACCCGGGACTAGCGGGAGCGCCTACGAGCAGTACTTC. Residues: CASSVRPGTSGSAYEQYF. The J gene is TRBJ2-7, the V gene TRBV19; 14 bases are a match to TRBD2. CDR3 size: 18 residues. The V gene's germline CDR1 is LNHDA and CDR2 SQIVND (reference sequence). J was trimmed by 2 bases and V by 5 bases; bases with no gene match: 11.

The gene calls are TRBV2 and TRBJ2-2; 9 positions match TRBD1. Germline loops: CDR1 SNHLY, CDR2 FYNNEI. Trimming at V came to 6 bases and at J to 7 bases, leaving 3 bases not matched to a gene. This CDR3 has 13 residues. The CDR3 DNA reads as TGTGCCAGCAGGACAGGGGGAATCGGGGAGCTGTTTTTT. Its protein is CASRTGGIGELFF.

V gene TRBV10-1 combines with J gene TRBJ2-3; D is undetermined. There are 15 residues in the CDR3. Trimming left V 3 bases short and J 3 bases short, with 13 bases between. The germline V gene has CDR1 WNHNN and CDR2 SYGVQD (reference sequence). The CDR3 DNA follows: TGCGCCAGCAGTGATGGGCCCTTTCCGACAGATACGCAGTATTTT. Translating gives CASSDGPFPTDTQYF.

The rearrangement joins TRBV2 to TRBJ1-2, with 7 bases aligning to TRBD1. Germline trimming cut 5 bases from V and 0 bases from J; bases unmatched to any gene: 15. The CDR3 covers 18 residues. Germline-derived CDR1 and CDR2 are SNHLY and FYNNEI. Written as DNA, the CDR3 is TGTGCCAGCAGTTACCCTCCGGGACAGCAACCCACTAACTATGGCTACACCTTC. It yields the protein CASSYPPGQQPTNYGYTF.

This chain uses TRBV2 with TRBJ2-1; possibly TRBD2 for D (5 bases). Trimming removed 7 bases at V and 9 bases at J, with 28 bases between. From germline, CDR1 is SNHLY and CDR2 FYNNEI. This CDR3 has 17 amino acids. The DNA of the CDR3 is TGTGCCAGCACACCTTTCCTCGGGGTACGCCGTGTAGGTGAGCAGTTCTTC. This codes for CASTPFLGVRRVGEQFF.

The CDR3 nucleotides are TGTGCCAGCAGCTTGACAGGGGGGCTGTCTGGAAACACCATATATTTT. Amino acids: CASSLTGGLSGNTIYF. J is TRBJ1-3 and V is TRBV7-9; TRBD1 agrees at 9 bases. The CDR3 covers 16 residues. Looked up from germline, CDR1 is SEHNR and CDR2 is FQNEAQ (reference sequence). The junction had 4 bases not matched to a gene; V was cut back by 3 bases and J by 1 base.